This T cell receptor beta chain was identified in a study of read filtering for tumor transcriptome and immune sequencing. Study-level information: About 8 patients were R-ISS I, approximately 15 were R-ISS II, 7 were R-ISS III. RNA-seq yielded only roughly 80 to 1,300 TCR reads, IR-seq about 4 to 10.27 million. Regarding the study as a whole: Correlation between methods rose after single-read clonotypes were removed.

This clonotype came up many times. The antigen is unknown. CDR1 is ENHRY and CDR2 is SYGVKD in the germline V gene. The ends were cut back, 0 bases at V and 7 bases at J, with 7 bases in the middle. The CDR3 length is 14 residues. This library used about 400 ng RNA and molecular barcoded adaptors spanning alpha/delta and beta/gamma chains. A single record per CDR3 protein comes from TCRdb applying MiXCR to the reads. The table shows around 26,000 distinct CDR3 sequences, with roughly an eighth occurring only once. J is TRBJ1-6 and V is TRBV10-3, with D unresolved. Sequenced material: a population of CD138-negative cells sorted from bone marrow. The receptor was isolated from a donor at least 40 years old with multiple myeloma. CDR3 bases: TGTGCCATCAGTGAGTCCCTAGGAAATTCACCCCTCCACTTT. This gives the protein CAISESLGNSPLHF.